Listed below are T cell receptor beta chains from one sample, sequenced in a study of regulatory T cells in long-lasting Graves disease. TCRdb itself ran the multiplex PCR reads through MiXCR, one entry per CDR3 protein. This sample has about 220,000 distinct CDR3 sequences; approximately 19% occur once, and the top ten carry around 11%. This sample also appeared in a second study, on T cells in Graves' hyperthyroidism and ophthalmopathy.

Sequences were derived from peripheral blood mononuclear cells (PBMCs), sampled at new diagnosis, from a patient treated with antithyroid drugs. Receptors originate from a woman in her 30s with Graves disease. Each CDR3 is given with its conserved first and last residue. The order of the fields is D gene, V gene, J gene, clone size, CDR3 DNA, CDR3 protein. D genes are given only for firm matches. The size entry is marked missing in some rows and otherwise reads once, few, many or a size class.

>TRBD2|TRBV18|TRBJ2-3|few
TGTGCCAGCTCACCTTGGAATAGCGGGGGGGGCACGCAGTATTTT
CASSPWNSGGGTQYF
>NA|TRBV19|TRBJ1-6|few
TGTGCCAGTTCCTCGGCGGTTTATAATTCACCCCTCCACTTT
CASSSAVYNSPLHF
>TRBD1|TRBV3-1|TRBJ1-4|many
TGTGCCAGCAGCCAGGACCCGGGGACAGGGGAAAAACTGTTTTTT
CASSQDPGTGEKLFF
>NA|TRBV6-2/TRBV6-3|TRBJ1-1|few
TGTGCCAGCCTCCGGGTTGGCACTGAAGCTTTCTTT
CASLRVGTEAFF
>TRBD1|TRBV7-2|TRBJ1-6|many
TGTGCCAGCAGCCCCCAGGGGGGCAAACCCCTCCACTTT
CASSPQGGKPLHF
>TRBD1|TRBV19|TRBJ2-1|many
TGTGCCAGTAGTGCGGACAGGGCCGATGAGCAGTTCTTC
CASSADRADEQFF
>NA|TRBV3-1|TRBJ2-1|NA
TGTGCCAGCAGCCAAGTCCTCCTGCGGGGGCTACTCGATGAGCAGTTCTTC
CASSQVLLRGLLDEQFF
>TRBD1|TRBV20-1|TRBJ1-5|NA
TGCAGTGCTAGAGTTACAGGGGCTGGGGGGTATGATCAGCCCCAGCATTTT
CSARVTGAGGYDQPQHF
>NA|TRBV18|TRBJ1-1|many
TGTGCCAGCTCACCAGCCGGGGCAGGGAAGTCCACTGAAGCTTTCTTT
CASSPAGAGKSTEAFF
>NA|TRBV6-1|TRBJ1-3|once
TGTGCCAGCAGGCTGACACTCTGTGGAAACACCACATATTTT
CASRLTLCGNTTYF
>NA|TRBV5-1|TRBJ1-3|many
TGCGCCAGCAGCTTGGGATGGGCAGGAAACACCATATATTTT
CASSLGWAGNTIYF
>NA|TRBV25-1|TRBJ1-1|NA
TGTGCCAGCAGTGAATCGGGTTGGATGAACACTGAAGCTTTCTTT
CASSESGWMNTEAFF
>TRBD1|TRBV6-5|TRBJ2-3|few
TGTGCCAGCAGCTACGGACAGGGGGCAGATACGCAGTATTTT
CASSYGQGADTQYF
>TRBD1|TRBV6-1|TRBJ1-2|many
TGTGCCAGCCCCTGGGTACAGGGGGCCTTTGGCTACACCTTC
CASPWVQGAFGYTF
>NA|TRBV7-8|TRBJ2-3|many
TGTGCCAGCAGCTGGGTACGGGTGGATACGCAGTATTTT
CASSWVRVDTQYF
>NA|TRBV18|TRBJ1-4|many
TGTGCCAGCTCACCACGAAGCCCCGGGGGCGCGAATGAAAAACTGTTTTTT
CASSPRSPGGANEKLFF
>NA|TRBV11-2|TRBJ2-7|many
TGTGCCAGCAGCTTAAGGCTAGCGAGTACCTACGAGCAGTACTTC
CASSLRLASTYEQYF
>NA|TRBV5-6|TRBJ1-3|many
TGTGCCAGCAGCTTGGGGTCTTCTCGGTGGACCATATATTTT
CASSLGSSRWTIYF
>NA|TRBV5-1|TRBJ1-1|many
TGCGCCAGCACCCTGAGGGTGAGAGACACTGAAGCTTTCTTT
CASTLRVRDTEAFF
>NA|TRBV2|TRBJ1-2|many
TGTGCCAGCAGGACCCCCCGGCAGGGGTACTATGGCTACACCTTC
CASRTPRQGYYGYTF
>NA|TRBV12-3/TRBV12-4|TRBJ1-1|many
TGTGCCAGCACAAAAGGGGGACCCAACACTGAAGCTTTCTTT
CASTKGGPNTEAFF
>NA|TRBV11-3|TRBJ2-7|many
TGTGCCAGCAGTTCCAGAGTAGGGGGAGGCGAGCAGTACTTC
CASSSRVGGGEQYF
>TRBD1|TRBV19|TRBJ1-5|NA
TGTGCCAGTAGCCAAGGGACAGGGGGCGCGCAGCCCCAGCATTTT
CASSQGTGGAQPQHF
>TRBD1|TRBV30|TRBJ1-3|many
TGTGCCGGTACGACAGGGGGAAAAGCTGGAAACACCATATATTTT
CAGTTGGKAGNTIYF
>NA|TRBV7-8|TRBJ1-5|many
TGTGCCAGTGCCGACCGGCAGCAACTAAATCAGCCCCAGCATTTT
CASADRQQLNQPQHF
>NA|TRBV12-3/TRBV12-4|TRBJ1-5|NA
TGTGCCAGCAGTTTAGGCTCCAGTCCTGACAGCAATCAGCCCCAGCATTTT
CASSLGSSPDSNQPQHF
>TRBD2|TRBV12-3/TRBV12-4|TRBJ2-3|NA
TGTGCCAGCAGTTTAGCGCGGGGACTAGCGGGGCTTACAGGTACGCAGTATTTT
CASSLARGLAGLTGTQYF
>NA|TRBV28|TRBJ1-5|many
TGTGCCAGCAGTTCGCGCTTAGGGCCCCAGCATTTT
CASSSRLGPQHF
>TRBD1|TRBV25-1|TRBJ1-1|many
TGTGCCAGCAGTGAGGGACAGTTGGCTTTCTTT
CASSEGQLAFF
>NA|TRBV11-2|TRBJ1-2|NA
TGTGCCAGCAGCTTAGCGCCGCAGAACTATGGCTACACCTTC
CASSLAPQNYGYTF
>TRBD1|TRBV6-9|TRBJ1-1|many
TGTGCCAGCAGTTACTCTGGGCAGGGGGTGACTGAAGCTTTCTTT
CASSYSGQGVTEAFF
>TRBD1|TRBV11-3|TRBJ2-3|NA
TGTGCCAGCAGCGTAAGTCTGGGACAGGGTACAGATACGCAGTATTTT
CASSVSLGQGTDTQYF
>TRBD2|TRBV18|TRBJ2-7|NA
TGTGCCAGCTCACCGGGAGCGGGGGTTGCCTACGAGCAGTACTTC
CASSPGAGVAYEQYF
>NA|TRBV20-1|TRBJ2-1|NA
TGCAGTGCCCGCGACAGATACGAGCAGTTCTTC
CSARDRYEQFF
>NA|TRBV11-2|TRBJ2-1|many
TGTGCCAGCAGCTTAGGGGGTGGGGGCAATGAGCAGTTCTTC
CASSLGGGGNEQFF
>TRBD1|TRBV5-8|TRBJ2-7|NA
TGTGCCAGCAGCTTAGGGACAGCCGTTTCCTACGAGCAGTACTTC
CASSLGTAVSYEQYF
>NA|TRBV6-1|TRBJ2-7|NA
TGTGCCAGCAGTGAGCAGACCGGGACAACCTACGAGCAGTACTTC
CASSEQTGTTYEQYF
>TRBD1|TRBV12-3/TRBV12-4|TRBJ2-2|many
TGTGCCAGCATCTCAGGACAGGGGGTCACCGGGGAGCTGTTTTTT
CASISGQGVTGELFF
>NA|TRBV27|TRBJ2-5|NA
TGTGCCAGCAGTGGCGGGATAGACGGGACCCAGTACTTC
CASSGGIDGTQYF
>NA|TRBV2|TRBJ2-4|many
TGTGCCAGCAGGCGGGACTGGGCAGGGGACATTCAGTACTTC
CASRRDWAGDIQYF
>NA|TRBV5-1|TRBJ2-5|NA
TGCGCCAGCAGCTTGGACCCTCAGGTACCTCAAGAGACCCAGTACTTC
CASSLDPQVPQETQYF
>NA|TRBV19|TRBJ1-4|many
TGTGCCAGTAGTTTGAGGGTCGGAGAAAAACTGTTTTTT
CASSLRVGEKLFF
>TRBD2|TRBV27|TRBJ2-1|many
TGTGCCAGCAGTTTAAGGGGTAGCGGGGGGAACCAATACAATGAGCAGTTCTTC
CASSLRGSGGNQYNEQFF
>TRBD1|TRBV29-1|TRBJ2-7|NA
TGCAGCGCTAACACTCCCGGGACAGCCTCCTACGAGCAGTACTTC
CSANTPGTASYEQYF
>NA|TRBV28|TRBJ2-3|many
TGTGCCAGCACGGAGGAAGCCACCACAGATACGCAGTATTTT
CASTEEATTDTQYF
>NA|TRBV2|TRBJ1-2|many
TGTGCCAGCAGTGAACGCAGGCCCCGAGATGGCTACACCTTC
CASSERRPRDGYTF
>TRBD2|TRBV7-9|TRBJ2-7|many
TGTGCCAGCAGCTCTCGGACTAGCGGGTACTCCTTCTACGAGCAGTACTTC
CASSSRTSGYSFYEQYF
>NA|TRBV12-3/TRBV12-4|TRBJ1-2|NA
TGTGCCAGCAGTTCCGGGCTCGACTATGGCTACACCTTC
CASSSGLDYGYTF
>TRBD1|TRBV19|TRBJ1-5|NA
TGTGCCAGTAGTATTGACAGGGATCAGCCCCAGCATTTT
CASSIDRDQPQHF
>TRBD1|TRBV5-4|TRBJ1-2|many
TGTGCCAGCAGTCAGGACAGGGGTTACTATGGCTACACCTTC
CASSQDRGYYGYTF
>TRBD1|TRBV12-5|TRBJ1-2|many
TGTGCTAGTGGTTTGGGCCAGGGGGCTGTTTATGGCTACACCTTC
CASGLGQGAVYGYTF